These T cell receptor beta chains were read from a single sample in a study of beta chain features in type 1 diabetes. Using immunoSEQ multiplex PCR, the repertoire was profiled, and TCRdb retains in-frame clones only, with some absent. The table has some 150,000 clones, 7% to 10% seen once. Sequenced: central memory CD4+ T cells from blood. Receptor source: a man between 18 and 29 years old in good health. Both conserved end residues are part of each CDR3. Fields, in order: V gene, J gene, CDR3 protein.

TRBV19	TRBJ1-4	CASSETGGRKLFF
TRBV18	TRBJ2-3	CASSPPGTGATDTQYF
TRBV7-8	TRBJ2-3	CASSPAGGAPDTQYF
TRBV4-3	TRBJ1-2	CASSQLDRGHSYGYTF
TRBV19	TRBJ2-7	CASSIRTGVYEQYF
TRBV7-6	TRBJ1-2	CASSAQGLSGYTF
TRBV28	TRBJ2-4	CASSSTVLAKNIQYF
TRBV28	TRBJ1-2	CAVSRGGIYGYTF
TRBV6-1	TRBJ2-7	CASSEKPGAPYEQYF
TRBV30	TRBJ1-1	CAWSKTGATAFF
TRBV5-1	TRBJ1-4	CASSLGGLGNEKLFF
TRBV25-1	TRBJ2-2	CASSSGGGTGELFF
TRBV15	TRBJ2-5	CATSSSLRGVRQETQYF
TRBV7-8	TRBJ2-1	CASSPRGGTSGGSSYNEQFF
TRBV4-3	TRBJ1-2	CASSQKERGPYRGYTF
TRBV28	TRBJ1-6	CASIPQDRLHNSPLHF
TRBV9	TRBJ1-4	CASSPRDRRNEKLFF
TRBV5-1	TRBJ2-1	CASSLLTTPWNEQFF
TRBV4-2	TRBJ2-5	CASSPGLAGGAFQETQYF
TRBV6-5	TRBJ2-5	CASSYRRGPQETQYF
TRBV28	TRBJ1-5	CASSLHQPQHF
TRBV7-9	TRBJ2-1	CASSRLAGGPEQFF
TRBV9	TRBJ2-7	CASSVATGGTPYEQYF
TRBV27	TRBJ1-2	CASSLEGKHGYTF
TRBV11-3	TRBJ1-1	CASSSGPNTEAFF
TRBV6-5	TRBJ2-7	CASTRQFDYEQYF